The clone carrying this TCR beta chain was recorded a few times. This CDR3 region has 14 residues. Trimming removed 2 bases from V and 3 bases from J, with 11 bases in between. Germline values: CDR1 ENHRY, CDR2 SYGVKD. This specimen belongs to a study of T-cell reconstitution after alpha-beta-depleted transplantation in children. Construction of the TCRbeta library involved unique molecular identifiers. MiXCR, run by TCRdb on the PCR reads, gives a single entry per CDR3 protein. The profile covers under 850,000 distinct CDR3 sequences, with around 12% appearing a single time and 0.79% taken by the ten largest.

This TCR was sampled from a girl aged 2 to 10 with congenital amegakaryocytic thrombocytopenia, due to receive a stem cell transplant. Specimen: PBMCs, collected before TCRalphabeta/CD19-depleted stem cell transplant. The rearrangement links TRBV10-3 to TRBJ2-7; D is unclear. The DNA for the CDR3 is TGTGCCATCAGTGAGGCGTTAATAGACTACGAGCAGTACTTC. It encodes CAISEALIDYEQYF.